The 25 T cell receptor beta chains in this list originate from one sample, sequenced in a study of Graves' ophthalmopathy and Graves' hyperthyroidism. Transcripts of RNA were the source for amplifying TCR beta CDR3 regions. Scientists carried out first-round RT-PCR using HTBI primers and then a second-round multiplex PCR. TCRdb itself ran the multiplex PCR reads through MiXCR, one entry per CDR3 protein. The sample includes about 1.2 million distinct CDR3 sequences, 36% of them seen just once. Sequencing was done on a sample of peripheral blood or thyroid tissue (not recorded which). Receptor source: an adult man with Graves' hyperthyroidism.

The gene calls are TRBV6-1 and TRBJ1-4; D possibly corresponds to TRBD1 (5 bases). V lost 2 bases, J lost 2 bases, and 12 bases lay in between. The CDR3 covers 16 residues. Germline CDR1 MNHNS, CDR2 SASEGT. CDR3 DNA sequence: TGTGCCAGCAGTGAACTGTCGGGGGTTACTAATGAAAAACTGTTTTTT. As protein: CASSELSGVTNEKLFF.

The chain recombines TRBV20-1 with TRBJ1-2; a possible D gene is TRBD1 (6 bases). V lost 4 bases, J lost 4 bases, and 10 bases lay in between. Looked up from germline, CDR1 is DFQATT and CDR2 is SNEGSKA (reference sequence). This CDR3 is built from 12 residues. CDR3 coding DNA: TGCAGTGCTACGGACAGCCGCTATGGCTACACCTTC. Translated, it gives CSATDSRYGYTF.

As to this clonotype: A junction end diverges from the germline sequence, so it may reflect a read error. CDR3 region: CASSLLTGTGELFF. As DNA, the CDR3 is TGCGCCAGCAGCCTATTAACAGGCACCGGGGAGCTGTTTTTT. The chain carries TRBV11-2 and TRBJ2-2; maybe TRBD1 (5 bases). The CDR3 contains 14 residues. Germline values: CDR1 SGHAT, CDR2 FQNNGV.

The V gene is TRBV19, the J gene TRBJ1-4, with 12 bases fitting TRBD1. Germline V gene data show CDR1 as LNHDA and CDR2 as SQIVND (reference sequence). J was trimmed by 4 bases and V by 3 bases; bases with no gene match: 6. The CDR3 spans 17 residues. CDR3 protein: CASSIGTGGFVNEKLFF. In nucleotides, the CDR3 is TGTGCCAGTAGTATCGGGACAGGGGGCTTCGTTAATGAAAAACTGTTTTTT.

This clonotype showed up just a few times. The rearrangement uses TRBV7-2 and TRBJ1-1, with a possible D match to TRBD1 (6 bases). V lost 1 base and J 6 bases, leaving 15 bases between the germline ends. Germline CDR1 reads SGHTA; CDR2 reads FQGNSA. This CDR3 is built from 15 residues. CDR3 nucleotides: TGTGCCAGCAGCTTAGGGGTAACGGGGGCGGCTGAAGCTTTCTTT. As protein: CASSLGVTGAAEAFF.

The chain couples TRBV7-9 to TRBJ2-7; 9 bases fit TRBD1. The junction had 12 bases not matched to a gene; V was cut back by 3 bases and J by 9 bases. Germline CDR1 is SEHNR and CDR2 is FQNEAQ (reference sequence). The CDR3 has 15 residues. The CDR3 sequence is CASSLSGTGYPVQYF. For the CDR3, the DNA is TGTGCCAGCAGCTTGAGCGGGACAGGGTACCCAGTGCAGTACTTC. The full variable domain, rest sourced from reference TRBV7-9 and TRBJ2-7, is DTGVSQNPRHKITKRGQNVTFRCDPISEHNRLYWYRQTLGQGPEFLTYFQNEAQLEKSRLLSDRFSAERPKGSFSTLEIQRTEQGDSAMYLCASSLSGTGYPVQYFGPGTRLTVT.

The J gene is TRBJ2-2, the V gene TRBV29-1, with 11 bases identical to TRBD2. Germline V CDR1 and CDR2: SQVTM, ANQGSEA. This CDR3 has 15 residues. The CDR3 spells CAVTSGGSGTGELFF. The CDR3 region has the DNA TGCGCTGTTACTAGCGGGGGATCGGGGACCGGGGAGCTGTTTTTT.

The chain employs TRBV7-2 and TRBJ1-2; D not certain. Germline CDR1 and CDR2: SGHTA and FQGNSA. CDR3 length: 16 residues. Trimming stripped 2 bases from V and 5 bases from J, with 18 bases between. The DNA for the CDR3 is TGTGCCAGCAGCTTATTTCTGAAAGCAGACACGTATGGCTACACCTTC. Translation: CASSLFLKADTYGYTF. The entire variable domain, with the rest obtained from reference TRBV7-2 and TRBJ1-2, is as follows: GAGVSQSPSNKVTEKGKDVELRCDPISGHTALYWYRQSLGQGLEFLIYFQGNSAPDKSGLPSDRFSAERTGGSVSTLTIQRTQQEDSAVYLCASSLFLKADTYGYTFGSGTRLTVV.

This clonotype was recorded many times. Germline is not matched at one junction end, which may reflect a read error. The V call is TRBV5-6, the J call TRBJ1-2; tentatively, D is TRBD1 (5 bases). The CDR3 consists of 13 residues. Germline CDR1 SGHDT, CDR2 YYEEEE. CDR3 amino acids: CASSGGTSRPAYF. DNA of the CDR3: TGTGCCAGCAGCGGCGGGACCAGCCGCCCTGCCTACTTC.

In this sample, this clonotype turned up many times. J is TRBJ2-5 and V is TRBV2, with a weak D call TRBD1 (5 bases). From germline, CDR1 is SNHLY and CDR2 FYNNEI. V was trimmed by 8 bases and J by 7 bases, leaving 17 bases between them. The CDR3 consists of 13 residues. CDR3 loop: CASCEKGRVTQYF. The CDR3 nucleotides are TGTGCCAGCTGCGAGAAGGGGCGAGTGACCCAGTACTTC.

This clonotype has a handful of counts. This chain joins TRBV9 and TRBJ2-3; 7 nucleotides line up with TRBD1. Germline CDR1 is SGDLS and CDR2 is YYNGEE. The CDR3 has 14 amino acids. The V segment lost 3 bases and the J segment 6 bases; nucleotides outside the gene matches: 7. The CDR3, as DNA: TGTGCCAGCAGCGCCCTTGACAGGGTGGATACGCAGTATTTT. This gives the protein CASSALDRVDTQYF.

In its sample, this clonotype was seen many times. In nucleotides, the CDR3 is TGTGCCAGCAGCTTAGGACCGGCGACCGGGGAGCTGTTTTTT. This translates into CASSLGPATGELFF. This rearrangement joins TRBV7-8 to TRBJ2-2; D not resolved. CDR1 is SGHVS and CDR2 is FQNEAQ in the germline V gene. Trimming shortened V by 1 base and J by 5 bases, and 8 bases separated the two germline ends. The CDR3 runs to 14 residues.

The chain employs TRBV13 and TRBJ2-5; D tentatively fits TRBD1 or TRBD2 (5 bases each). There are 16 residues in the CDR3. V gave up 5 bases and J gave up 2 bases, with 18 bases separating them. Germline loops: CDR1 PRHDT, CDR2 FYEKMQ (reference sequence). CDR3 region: CASSHRGSGWQETQYF. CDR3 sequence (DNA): TGTGCCAGCAGCCACCGGGGTTCAGGGTGGCAAGAGACCCAGTACTTC.

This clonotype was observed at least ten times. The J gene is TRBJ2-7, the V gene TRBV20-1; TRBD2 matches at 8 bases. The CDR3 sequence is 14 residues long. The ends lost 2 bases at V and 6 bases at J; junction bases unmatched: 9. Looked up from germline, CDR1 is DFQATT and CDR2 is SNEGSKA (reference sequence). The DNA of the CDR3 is TGCAGTGCTAGACCGGGACTAGGGGATGGCGAGCAGTACTTC. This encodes CSARPGLGDGEQYF.

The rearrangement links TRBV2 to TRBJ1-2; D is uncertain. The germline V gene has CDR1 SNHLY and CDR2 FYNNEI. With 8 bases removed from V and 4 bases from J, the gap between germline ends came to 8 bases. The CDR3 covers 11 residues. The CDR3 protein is CASPQSYGYTF. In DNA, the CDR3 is TGTGCCAGCCCTCAGAGCTATGGCTACACCTTC.

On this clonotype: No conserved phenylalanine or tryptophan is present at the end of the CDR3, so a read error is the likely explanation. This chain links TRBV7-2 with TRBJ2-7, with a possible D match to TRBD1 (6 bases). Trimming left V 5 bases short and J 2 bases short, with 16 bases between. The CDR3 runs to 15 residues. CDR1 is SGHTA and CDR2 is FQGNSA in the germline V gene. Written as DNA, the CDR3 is TGTGCCAGCAGCCAAGTGGGGGACACGACCTACGAGCAGTACCTC. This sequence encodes CASSQVGDTTYEQYL.

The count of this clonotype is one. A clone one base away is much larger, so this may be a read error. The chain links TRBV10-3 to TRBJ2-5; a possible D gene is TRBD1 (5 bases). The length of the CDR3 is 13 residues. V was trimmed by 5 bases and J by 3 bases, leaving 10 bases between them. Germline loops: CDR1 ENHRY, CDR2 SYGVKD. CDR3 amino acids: CAISYFREETQYF. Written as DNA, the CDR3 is TGTGCCATCAGTTACTTCAGGGAAGAGACCCAGTACTTC.

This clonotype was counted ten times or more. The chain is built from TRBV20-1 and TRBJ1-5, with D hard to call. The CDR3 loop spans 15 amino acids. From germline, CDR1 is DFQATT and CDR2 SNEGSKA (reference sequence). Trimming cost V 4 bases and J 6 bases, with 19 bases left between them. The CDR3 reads CSAIGLVDFTQPQHF. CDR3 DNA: TGCAGTGCTATCGGGCTTGTCGACTTTACTCAGCCCCAGCATTTT.

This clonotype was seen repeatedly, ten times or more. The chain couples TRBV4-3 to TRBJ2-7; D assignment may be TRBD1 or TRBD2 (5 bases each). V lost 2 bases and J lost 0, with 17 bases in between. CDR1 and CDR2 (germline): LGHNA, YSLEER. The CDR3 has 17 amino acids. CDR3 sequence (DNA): TGCGCCAGCAGCCAATACTACGGGACGGGGAGCTCCTACGAGCAGTACTTC. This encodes CASSQYYGTGSSYEQYF.

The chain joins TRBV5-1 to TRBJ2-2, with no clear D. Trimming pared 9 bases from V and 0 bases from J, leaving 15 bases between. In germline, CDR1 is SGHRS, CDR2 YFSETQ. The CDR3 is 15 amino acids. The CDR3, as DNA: TGCGCCACCCCTCGGCTGGGATCGAACACCGGGGAGCTGTTTTTT. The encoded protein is CATPRLGSNTGELFF. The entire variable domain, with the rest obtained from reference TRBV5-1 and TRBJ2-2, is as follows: KAGVTQTPRYLIKTRGQQVTLSCSPISGHRSVSWYQQTPGQGLQFLFEYFSETQRNKGNFPGRFSGRQFSNSRSEMNVSTLELGDSALYLCATPRLGSNTGELFFGEGSRLTVL.

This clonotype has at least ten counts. CDR3 region: CASSQGRFYEQYF. The CDR3 nucleotides read TGCGCCAGCAGCCAGGGCAGGTTCTACGAGCAGTACTTC. The rearrangement links TRBV4-1 to TRBJ2-7; D unresolved. V dropped 3 bases and J dropped 3 bases, with 9 bases sitting between them. The CDR3 has 13 amino acids. CDR1 is MGHRA and CDR2 is YSYEKL in the germline V gene.

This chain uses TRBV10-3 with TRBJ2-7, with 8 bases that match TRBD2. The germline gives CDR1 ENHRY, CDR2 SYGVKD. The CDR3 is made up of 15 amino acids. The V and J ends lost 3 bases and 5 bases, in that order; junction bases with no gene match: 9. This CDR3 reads CAISEAGDSFDEQYF. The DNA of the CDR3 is TGTGCCATCAGTGAAGCGGGAGATTCGTTCGACGAGCAGTACTTC.

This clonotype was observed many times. CDR3 in DNA: TGCAGCGTCCAACCCACAGGGGGCACCGGGGAGCTGTTTTTT. As protein: CSVQPTGGTGELFF. V usage is TRBV29-1 and J usage is TRBJ2-2; TRBD1 aligns across 8 bases. The germline V gene has CDR1 SQVTM and CDR2 ANQGSEA. The length of the CDR3 is 14 residues. V lost 6 bases to trimming and J lost 4 bases; unmatched junction nucleotides: 7.

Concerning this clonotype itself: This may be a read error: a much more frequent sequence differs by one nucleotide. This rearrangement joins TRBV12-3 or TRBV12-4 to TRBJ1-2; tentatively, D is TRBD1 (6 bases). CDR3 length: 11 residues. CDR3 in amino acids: CAGSPGTGYTF. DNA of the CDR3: TGTGCCGGCAGCCCAGGCACAGGGTACACCTTC.

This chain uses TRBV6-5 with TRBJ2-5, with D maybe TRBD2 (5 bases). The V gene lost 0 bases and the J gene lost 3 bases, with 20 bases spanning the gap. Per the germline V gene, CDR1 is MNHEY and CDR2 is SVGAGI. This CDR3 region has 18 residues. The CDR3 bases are TGTGCCAGCAGTTACTCGTGGGAGCCGGGAACCTTCAAAGAGACCCAGTACTTC. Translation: CASSYSWEPGTFKETQYF.